Sequencing of this T cell receptor beta chain was carried out in a study of blood T cell repertoires in COVID-19. In the study overall: Acute-phase and convalescent COVID-19 samples originated in the United States, Italy and Spain. From T cells, B-cell-depleted T cells, or PBMCs came the material, which was cDNA or gDNA.

Per the study methods: How many nucleated cells were present was estimated from reference gene primer amplification. Measured with immunoSEQ multiplex PCR; TCRdb has only the in-frame clones, and not every one. For V, J and clone size, that table is used; D and trimming come from the DNA. The sample contains about 330,000 clones, about 89% of which appear only once. Input material: peripheral blood. The clonotype comes from a young man who had recovered from COVID-19.

The CDR3 here is CASSHDRGPTEAFF. CDR3 bases: TGTGCCAGCAGCCACGACAGGGGGCCCACTGAAGCTTTCTTT. The V call is TRBV9, the J call TRBJ1-1, with TRBD1 identical over 10 bases. The germline V gene has CDR1 SGDLS and CDR2 YYNGEE. Trimming cost V 4 bases and J 4 bases; bases outside gene matches: 4. CDR3 length equals 14 residues.